This TCR beta chain was found in a study of sequential checkpoint blockade in melanoma (dated by TCRdb to 2018 to 2020). Background on the whole study: Using 1:1 randomization, the trial assigned patients either to first-line nivolumab followed by ipilimumab (arm A) or to ipilimumab followed by nivolumab (arm B). Maintenance nivolumab was given following each of the two trial sequences.

The immunoSEQ Assay was used to immunosequence TCRbeta CDR3 regions from genomic DNA. Before high-throughput sequencing, the genomic DNA was amplified using bias-controlled multiplex PCR. In the source study's methods: To quantify the absolute abundance of each unique TCRbeta CDR3 region, the sequences were collapsed and filtered. Clonality, defined as 1 minus Pielou's evenness, was calculated using only productive rearrangements. A previously published method was used to identify clones whose frequencies were significantly greater in on-treatment samples than in baseline samples. TCRdb retrieved this table from immuneACCESS and kept in-frame rearrangements only. Not all clones are present; in checked studies, unresolved V genes account for under half, and no reason is known for the remainder. The V and J calls and clone size were taken over from that table, and D and trimming were inferred from the DNA. This sample gives fewer than 40,000 clones in total; nearly 90% of them show up just once. Of the sample, around 12% falls within the top ten clones.

On this clone: No antigen is known for it. The input lacks base qualities; no much larger clone sits a single base away.

The germline V gene (reference sequence) yields MNHEY for CDR1 and SMNVEV for CDR2. The CDR3 runs 14 amino acids, cysteine and phenylalanine included. Kept here is only the CDR3 DNA, which spans 42 bases and is read in frame from base 1. At the junction V is shortened by 8 bases and J by 3 bases, with 13 bases in between. Read against the paper, the sample's treatment or condition label means: randomized to nivolumab then ipilimumab (arm A) or the reverse (arm B). No trial patient had received prior DNA-damaging chemotherapy. A FACS Aria II flow cytometer was used to sort live CD3+CD8+ cells that were negative for CD19 and CD56 from thawed PBMCs. CheckMate 064, a randomized, open-label phase II trial of sequential checkpoint blockade, was the source of the samples, all of which came from patients with melanoma. Peripheral blood mononuclear cells were collected by leukapheresis, purified with Ficoll-Paque, and frozen in human serum with roughly 10% DMSO. Immediately after sorting, the purity of sorted blood CD3+CD8+ cells was verified to be >95%, after which DNA was extracted.

Broad study findings and their caveats: The model for predicting response that combines TCR metrics with mutation burden needs to be validated in larger, independent patient cohorts.

The V and J segments used are TRBV27 and TRBJ2-2; the best D guess is TRBD2, with 6 bases matching. The source was CD8+ T cells sorted from blood (inferred from file names), collected from a patient given nivolumab and ipilimumab in sequence. The TCR comes from a human donor with melanoma. The nucleotide sequence is given as TGTGCCAGCCGTCCGGGACTTGACACCGGGGAGCTGTTTTTT. This is translated as CASRPGLDTGELFF.